The entry below describes one T cell receptor beta chain. The sample originates from a study of blood T cell repertoires in COVID-19. On the study more broadly: Spain, Italy and the United States supplied samples that represented acute and convalescent COVID-19. PBMCs, B-cell-depleted T cells, or T cells provided the cDNA or gDNA that made up the material.

TCRdb's table, derived via immunoSEQ multiplex PCR, lists solely in-frame clones and lacks some. The repertoire includes approximately 110,000 clones, approximately 83% of them detected once, and approximately 0.76% sits in the top ten. The sequencing sample was made of peripheral blood. The clonotype was recovered from a woman in her 70s with acute or convalescent COVID-19.

This CDR3 is CASSTPDRAGDRGGYTF. The CDR3 DNA reads as TGTGCCAGCAGTACTCCCGACAGGGCAGGGGATCGGGGGGGCTACACCTTC. The V call is TRBV28, the J call TRBJ1-2; 7 nucleotides agree with TRBD1. The CDR3 is made up of 17 amino acids. Germline CDR1 is MDHEN and CDR2 is SYDVKM. The V gene end was trimmed by 5 bases and the J gene end by 8 bases; junction bases not matched to a gene: 20.